What follows is one TCR beta chain and its context. The sample is drawn from a study of blood T cell repertoires in COVID-19. As for the study in general: Whether acute or convalescent, the COVID-19 samples came from the United States, Italy and Spain. The analysed material was cDNA or gDNA that came from T cells, B-cell-depleted T cells, or PBMCs.

For recovered donors of Cohort 3, there were two negative PCRs, clearance, or symptom resolution. Germline lookup yields CDR1 MNHEY and CDR2 SVGEGT. V lost 2 bases to trimming and J lost 3 bases, with 23 bases between them. This CDR3 spans 19 amino acids. Source study methods: Reference gene primer amplification gave estimated nucleated cell counts. Using immunoSEQ multiplex PCR, the repertoire was profiled, and TCRdb retains in-frame clones only, with some absent. V and J calls and clone size follow that table, whereas D and trimming were derived from the DNA. The data show around 500,000 clones, with approximately 90% seen just once and approximately 1.8% held by the top ten.

This chain uses TRBV6-2 or TRBV6-3 with TRBJ1-5; possible D gene TRBD1, 5 bases. The sample comprised PBMCs or T cells enriched from blood (not recorded which). The TCR sequence derives from a woman between 40 and 55 years old who had recovered from COVID-19. Here the CDR3 DNA reads TGTGCCAGCAGTTACAACAAATGGGGACTTCCTCTAAACAATCAGCCCCAGCATTTT. Translated: CASSYNKWGLPLNNQPQHF.